Below are 2 T cell receptor beta chains sequenced from a single sample in a study of tumor-infiltrating lymphocytes in localized non-small cell lung cancer. Produced via immunoSEQ multiplex PCR; TCRdb's table is partial and in-frame only. The sample holds about 14,000 clones, approximately 68% seen once. The sequencing input was lung tumor tissue. The receptors shown here come from a human donor with non-small cell lung cancer.

The chain uses TRBV28 and TRBJ1-5; D perhaps matches TRBD1 (6 bases). In germline, CDR1 is MDHEN, CDR2 SYDVKM. Trimming cost V 3 bases and J 2 bases, with 11 bases left between them. The length of the CDR3 is 15 residues. The CDR3, as DNA: TGTGCCAGCAGTTTCGCGGGGGCGCGCAATCAGCCCCAGCATTTT. Translation: CASSFAGARNQPQHF.

V is TRBV19 and J is TRBJ1-6; the match to TRBD1 covers 10 bases. After removal of 9 bases from V and 8 bases from J, the junction contained 1 base not matched to a gene. This CDR3 is 12 amino acids long. Germline V gene data show CDR1 as LNHDA and CDR2 as SQIVND (reference sequence). The CDR3 sequence is CASGQGDSPLHF. Here the CDR3 DNA reads TGTGCCAGCGGACAGGGGGATTCACCCCTCCACTTT.